Each of the 23 T cell receptor beta chains below was sequenced from the same sample in a study of prognosis after radiotherapy for stage I lung cancer. The TCR beta CDR3 region was amplified from genomic DNA, with two rounds of multiplex PCR being used for the amplification. The first round of PCR was done with primers that matched each TRBV and TRBJ gene. One entry per CDR3 protein, called by TCRdb with MiXCR from the multiplex PCR reads. The repertoire holds about 18,000 distinct CDR3 sequences, roughly 45% seen once, with approximately 39% in the top ten. This specimen was PBMCs, taken before or after stereotactic body radiation therapy (not recorded which). These receptors were taken from a donor aged 50 or older with non-small cell lung cancer.

This chain joins TRBV19 and TRBJ2-2; D may be TRBD2 (5 bases). This CDR3 has 14 amino acids. The ends were cut back, 10 bases at V and 1 base at J, with 13 bases in the middle. Germline V gives CDR1 LNHDA, CDR2 SQIVND (reference sequence). CDR3 protein: CAILGLRNTGELFF. The CDR3 nucleotides read TGTGCCATCCTTGGACTTAGGAACACCGGGGAGCTGTTTTTT.

The V gene is TRBV5-1, the J gene TRBJ1-3; D is unclear. The germline V gene has CDR1 SGHRS and CDR2 YFSETQ. V was pared by 1 base and J by 4 bases, with 9 bases between. The CDR3 contains 14 residues. In DNA, the CDR3 is TGCGCCAGCAGCTTGTCCGACATAGGAAACACCATATATTTT. Residues: CASSLSDIGNTIYF.

The table lists this clonotype with many counts. The rearrangement joins TRBV2 to TRBJ2-5; D is tentatively TRBD1 or TRBD2 (5 bases each). From germline, CDR1 is SNHLY and CDR2 FYNNEI. V was clipped by 3 bases and J by 4 bases, with 9 bases between them. The CDR3 is made up of 13 amino acids. The CDR3 loop is CASSEWGLETQYF. The CDR3 DNA reads TGTGCCAGCAGTGAGTGGGGGTTAGAGACCCAGTACTTC.

This clonotype came up many times. The chain employs TRBV3-1 and TRBJ2-7; TRBD1 agrees at 10 bases. Germline V gene sequence: CDR1 LGHDT, CDR2 YNNKEL (reference sequence). The CDR3 is 13 residues long. V lost 4 bases and J lost 8; bases outside the gene matches: 5. For the CDR3, the DNA is TGTGCCAGCAGCCCCGAGGGACAGGGGAAGCAGTACTTC. As protein: CASSPEGQGKQYF.

The sample holds a few counts of this clonotype. This rearrangement joins TRBV5-1 to TRBJ2-3; TRBD1 is a possible D gene (6 bases). CDR1 and CDR2 (germline): SGHRS, YFSETQ. This CDR3 has 14 amino acids. V gave up 1 base and J gave up 4 bases, with 10 bases separating them. The DNA of the CDR3 is TGCGCCAGCAGCTTGTTGACAGGCGCAGATACGCAGTATTTT. It codes for CASSLLTGADTQYF.

The J gene is TRBJ2-2, the V gene TRBV19; 10 bases map to TRBD1. The junction had 6 bases not matched to a gene; V was cut back by 6 bases and J by 8 bases. CDR1 and CDR2 from the germline V gene are LNHDA and SQIVND (reference sequence). The CDR3 covers 14 residues. In DNA, the CDR3 is TGTGCCAGTAGGGGGACAGGGGTCGCGGGGGAGCTGTTTTTT. It encodes CASRGTGVAGELFF.

Comments on this clonotype: It may be a read error: a sequence one base away is much more abundant. The genes are TRBV11-2 and TRBJ2-3; perhaps D is TRBD1 or TRBD2 (5 bases each). Germline-derived CDR1 and CDR2 are SGHAT and FQNNGV. This CDR3 has 14 amino acids. The V and J ends lost 4 bases and 1 base respectively, with 9 bases between them. The CDR3 DNA reads TGTGCCAGCAGCTCCTCGGGGCGCACAGATACGCAGTATTTT. Translated, it gives CASSSSGRTDTQYF.

This clonotype occurred many times. The rearrangement links TRBV14 to TRBJ2-2, with a possible D match to TRBD1 (6 bases). The length of the CDR3 is 14 residues. The germline CDR1 and CDR2 sequences are SGHDN and FVKESK. Trimming stripped 5 bases from V and 2 bases from J, with 9 bases between. CDR3 in amino acids: CASSMGQNTGELFF. The CDR3 DNA follows: TGTGCCAGCAGCATGGGACAAAACACCGGGGAGCTGTTTTTT.

By sample fraction, this clonotype is medium-sized. V gene TRBV7-9 combines with J gene TRBJ2-7; 12 positions agree with TRBD1. Trimming took 4 bases from V and 7 from J; bases not matched to a gene: 5. The CDR3 consists of 14 residues. Germline lookup yields CDR1 SEHNR and CDR2 FQNEAQ (reference sequence). CDR3 DNA: TGTGCCAGCAGCTGGGGACAGGGGGCGGGGGAGCAGTACTTC. Translating gives CASSWGQGAGEQYF.

This chain connects TRBV7-8 to TRBJ1-6; D gene unclear. The CDR3 is 15 amino acids. The germline V gene encodes CDR1 SGHVS and CDR2 FQNEAQ. The ends were cut back, 1 base at V and 0 bases at J, with 4 bases in the middle. The CDR3 is CASSLGSSYNSPLHF. The DNA of the CDR3 is TGTGCCAGCAGCTTAGGGAGCTCCTATAATTCACCCCTCCACTTT. Looking up the rest from reference TRBV7-8 and TRBJ1-6 gives the full variable domain: GAGVSQSPRYKVAKRGQDVALRCDPISGHVSLFWYQQALGQGPEFLTYFQNEAQLDKSGLPSDRFFAERPEGSVSTLKIQRTQQEDSAVYLCASSLGSSYNSPLHFGNGTRLTVT.

This clonotype has a count of ten or more. The chain links TRBV24-1 to TRBJ2-7; no definite D call. Looked up from germline, CDR1 is KGHDR and CDR2 is SFDVKD. Trimming took off 3 bases at V and 5 bases at J, with 16 bases between the two ends. The length of the CDR3 is 15 residues. The DNA of the CDR3 is TGTGCCACCAGTGATGCCCGGGCCCCCGGCGACGAGCAGTACTTC. It codes for CATSDARAPGDEQYF.

This clonotype was recorded at least ten times. The chain employs TRBV6-1 and TRBJ2-6; 7 bases line up with TRBD1. The CDR3 covers 17 residues. The ends lost 7 bases at V and 0 bases at J; junction bases unmatched: 9. Per germline, CDR1 MNHNS and CDR2 SASEGT. CDR3 bases: TGTGCCAGCAACCCAGGGGGTGCCAACTCTGGGGCCAACGTCCTGACTTTC. It is translated as CASNPGGANSGANVLTF.

About this clonotype itself: This likely stems from a read error, as it lies one base from a far larger clone. The chain combines TRBV7-9 with TRBJ1-3; 7 bases map to TRBD1. V was pared by 2 bases and J by 6 bases, with 7 bases of the junction left unmatched. Germline assignment: CDR1 SEHNR and CDR2 FQNEAQ (reference sequence). The CDR3 has 15 amino acids. The CDR3 protein is CASSLSTGAVNTIYF. In DNA, the CDR3 is TGTGCCAGCAGCTTATCAACAGGGGCTGTAAACACCATATATTTT.

In this sample, this clonotype turned up many times. The chain joins TRBV6-1 to TRBJ2-1; 9 nucleotides match TRBD2. The CDR3 loop spans 15 amino acids. Per germline, CDR1 MNHNS and CDR2 SASEGT. V was pared by 10 bases and J by 3 bases, with 10 bases of the junction left unmatched. The CDR3 is CATTLAGMDYNEQFF. The CDR3 coding sequence is TGTGCCACCACCCTAGCGGGAATGGACTACAATGAGCAGTTCTTC.

This clonotype was observed many times. The chain carries TRBV12-3 or TRBV12-4 and TRBJ2-5; 9 nucleotides match TRBD2. This CDR3 is built from 16 residues. Trimming removed 1 base from V and 4 bases from J; junction bases left unmatched: 7. CDR3 amino acids: CASSLGGGRATETQYF. CDR3 in DNA: TGTGCCAGCAGTTTAGGGGGCGGGAGGGCCACAGAGACCCAGTACTTC.

The chain joins TRBV7-9 to TRBJ2-1, with 9 bases aligning to TRBD1. This CDR3 spans 16 amino acids. J lost 4 bases, V lost 5 bases, and 9 bases had no gene match. Germline V gene sequence: CDR1 SEHNR, CDR2 FQNEAQ (reference sequence). The CDR3 DNA reads TGTGCCAGCAGCATGACAGGGGGGAGGTCATACAATGAGCAGTTCTTC. It translates to CASSMTGGRSYNEQFF.

V gene TRBV7-2 combines with J gene TRBJ1-3, with 7 nucleotides matching TRBD1. The CDR3 has 15 residues. Germline loops: CDR1 SGHTA, CDR2 FQGNSA. Trimming removed 5 bases from V and 0 bases from J; junction bases left unmatched: 4. The CDR3 DNA follows: TGTGCCAGCAGCAACAGGGGCGACTCTGGAAACACCATATATTTT. Protein sequence: CASSNRGDSGNTIYF.

This clonotype appeared many times. The rearrangement links TRBV6-2 or TRBV6-3 to TRBJ2-1; the match to TRBD1 covers 9 bases. The trim removed 5 bases at V and 8 bases at J, leaving 10 bases unmatched. Germline CDR1 is MNHEY and CDR2 is SVGEGT. The CDR3 covers 15 residues. CDR3 in amino acids: CASSSPGQGSDEQFF. The CDR3, as DNA: TGTGCCAGCAGTAGTCCCGGACAGGGGTCCGATGAGCAGTTCTTC.

The genes are TRBV11-2 and TRBJ2-7; 7 nucleotides agree with TRBD2. Germline V gene data show CDR1 as SGHAT and CDR2 as FQNNGV. The CDR3 extends over 16 amino acids. V lost 1 base to trimming and J lost 3 bases; unmatched junction nucleotides: 9. The CDR3 bases are TGTGCCAGCAGCTTAGGACCCACGGGGACTATCTACGAGCAGTACTTC. It is translated as CASSLGPTGTIYEQYF. Together with reference TRBV11-2 and TRBJ2-7, the CDR3 gives the full variable domain: EAGVAQSPRYKIIEKRQSVAFWCNPISGHATLYWYQQILGQGPKLLIQFQNNGVVDDSQLPKDRFSAERLKGVDSTLKIQPAKLEDSAVYLCASSLGPTGTIYEQYFGPGTRLTVT.

This clonotype was seen a few times. V is TRBV7-6 and J is TRBJ2-2; 7 bases line up with TRBD2. Germline-derived CDR1 and CDR2 are SGHVS and FNYEAQ. The CDR3 spans 16 residues. V trimming: 0 bases; J trimming: 5 bases; junction bases outside the gene matches: 6. The CDR3, as DNA: TGTGCCAGCAGCTTAGCCCTGGGGAGGGGAACCGGGGAGCTGTTTTTT. It codes for CASSLALGRGTGELFF.

This clonotype was counted at least ten times. The V call is TRBV15, the J call TRBJ2-1; 9 bases align to TRBD2. Losses at the gene ends were 1 base for V and 4 bases for J; bases not matched to a gene: 5. CDR3 length: 16 residues. Per the germline V gene, CDR1 is LNHNV and CDR2 is YYDKDF (reference sequence). CDR3 region: CATSRVRGGGYNEQFF. The CDR3 DNA follows: TGTGCCACCAGCAGAGTGCGGGGGGGGGGGTACAATGAGCAGTTCTTC.

This clonotype is medium-sized (0.01 to 0.1%) in the sample. The J gene is TRBJ1-2, the V gene TRBV6-1; D remains unclear. CDR1 and CDR2 (germline): MNHNS, SASEGT. V lost 3 bases to trimming and J lost 0 bases, with 5 bases between them. CDR3 length equals 13 residues. In nucleotides, the CDR3 is TGTGCCAGCAGTGACAGGTCTAACTATGGCTACACCTTC. Amino acids: CASSDRSNYGYTF.

This clonotype was recorded at least ten times. The rearrangement joins TRBV20-1 to TRBJ2-7, with TRBD2 matching 7 bases. The V and J ends lost 4 bases and 0 bases, in that order; junction bases with no gene match: 6. The CDR3 sequence is 14 residues long. Germline CDR1 is DFQATT and CDR2 is SNEGSKA (reference sequence). The CDR3 loop is CSAILAWSSYEQYF. CDR3 in DNA: TGCAGTGCTATACTAGCGTGGAGCTCCTACGAGCAGTACTTC.